This TCR beta chain came from a study of T cell repertoires in cytomegalovirus infection. Concerning this clonotype itself: Its antigen is not identified.

Study-wide points: Clonotype analysis showed dominance of the ex vivo response by HLA-C-restricted CMV-specific TCR beta clonotypes.

TCRdb re-analysed the reads in MiXCR, keeping a single row per CDR3 protein. The sample consists of under 850,000 distinct CDR3 sequences, 35% of them appearing once. The germline gives CDR1 DFQATT, CDR2 SNEGSKA (reference sequence). V lost 3 bases to trimming and J lost 6 bases, with 15 bases between them. CDR3 length equals 13 residues. The chain carries TRBV20-1 and TRBJ2-7; D remains ambiguous. This TCR was recovered from a human donor in good health (CMV status not recorded). Some clones in this sample may be carry-over from other donors' samples. The sample consisted of PBMCs. The CDR3 loop is CSASSIPSGEQYF. In nucleotides, the CDR3 is TGCAGTGCTAGCTCTATACCCTCCGGCGAGCAGTACTTC.